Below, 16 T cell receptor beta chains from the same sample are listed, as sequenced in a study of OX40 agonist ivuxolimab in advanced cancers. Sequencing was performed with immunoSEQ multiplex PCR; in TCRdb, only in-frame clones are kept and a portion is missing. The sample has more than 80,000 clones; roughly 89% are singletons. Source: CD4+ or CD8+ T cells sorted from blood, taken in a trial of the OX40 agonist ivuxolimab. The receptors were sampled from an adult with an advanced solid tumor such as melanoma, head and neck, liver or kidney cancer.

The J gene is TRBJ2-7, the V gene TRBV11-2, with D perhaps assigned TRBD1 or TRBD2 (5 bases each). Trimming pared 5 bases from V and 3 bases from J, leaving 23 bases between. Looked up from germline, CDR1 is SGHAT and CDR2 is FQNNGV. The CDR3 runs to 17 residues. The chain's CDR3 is CASSHPGRRIKNYEQYF. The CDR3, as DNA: TGTGCCAGCAGCCACCCGGGACGACGAATAAAAAACTACGAGCAGTACTTC. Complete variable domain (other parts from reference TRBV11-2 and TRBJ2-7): EAGVAQSPRYKIIEKRQSVAFWCNPISGHATLYWYQQILGQGPKLLIQFQNNGVVDDSQLPKDRFSAERLKGVDSTLKIQPAKLEDSAVYLCASSHPGRRIKNYEQYFGPGTRLTVT.

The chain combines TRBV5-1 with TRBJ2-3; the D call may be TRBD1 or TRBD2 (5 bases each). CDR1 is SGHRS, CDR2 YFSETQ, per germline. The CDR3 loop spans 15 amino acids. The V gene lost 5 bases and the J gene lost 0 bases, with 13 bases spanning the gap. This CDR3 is CASSGGGASTDTQYF. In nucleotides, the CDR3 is TGCGCCAGCAGTGGGGGTGGCGCGAGCACAGATACGCAGTATTTT.

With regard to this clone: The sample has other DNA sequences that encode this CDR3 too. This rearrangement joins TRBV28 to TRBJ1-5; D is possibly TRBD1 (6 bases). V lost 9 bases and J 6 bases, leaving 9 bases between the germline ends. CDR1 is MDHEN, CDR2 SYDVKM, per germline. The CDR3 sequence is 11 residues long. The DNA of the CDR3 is TGTGCCAGTTCAGGGGTTCAGCCCCAGCATTTT. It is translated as CASSGVQPQHF.

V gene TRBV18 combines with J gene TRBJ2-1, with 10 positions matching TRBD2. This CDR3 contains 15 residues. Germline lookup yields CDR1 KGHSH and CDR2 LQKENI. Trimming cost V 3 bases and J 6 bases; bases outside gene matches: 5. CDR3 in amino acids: CASSPLAGAPNEQFF. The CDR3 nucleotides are TGTGCCAGCTCACCCCTAGCGGGAGCCCCCAATGAGCAGTTCTTC.

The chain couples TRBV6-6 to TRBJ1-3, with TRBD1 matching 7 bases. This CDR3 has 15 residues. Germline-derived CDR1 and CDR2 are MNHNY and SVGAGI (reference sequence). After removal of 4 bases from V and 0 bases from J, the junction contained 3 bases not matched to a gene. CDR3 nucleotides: TGTGCCAGCAGTTCAGGGGGTCTCTCTGGAAACACCATATATTTT. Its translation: CASSSGGLSGNTIYF.

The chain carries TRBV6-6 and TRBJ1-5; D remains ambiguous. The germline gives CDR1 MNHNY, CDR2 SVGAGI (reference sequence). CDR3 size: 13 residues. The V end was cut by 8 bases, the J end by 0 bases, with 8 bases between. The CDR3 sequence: CASGTNSNQPQHF. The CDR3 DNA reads TGTGCCAGCGGTACGAATAGCAATCAGCCCCAGCATTTT.

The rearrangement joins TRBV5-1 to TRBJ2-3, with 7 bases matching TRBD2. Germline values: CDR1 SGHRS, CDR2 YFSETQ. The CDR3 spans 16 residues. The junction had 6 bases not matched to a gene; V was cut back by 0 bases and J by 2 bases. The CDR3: CASSLATSVDTDTQYF. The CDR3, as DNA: TGCGCCAGCAGCTTGGCCACTAGCGTCGACACAGATACGCAGTATTTT.

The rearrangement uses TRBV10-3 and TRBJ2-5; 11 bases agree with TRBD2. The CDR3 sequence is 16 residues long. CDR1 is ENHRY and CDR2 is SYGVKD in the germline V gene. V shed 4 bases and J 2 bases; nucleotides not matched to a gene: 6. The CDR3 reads CAISATTSGTQETQYF. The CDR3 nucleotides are TGTGCCATCAGTGCGACGACTAGCGGGACACAAGAGACCCAGTACTTC.

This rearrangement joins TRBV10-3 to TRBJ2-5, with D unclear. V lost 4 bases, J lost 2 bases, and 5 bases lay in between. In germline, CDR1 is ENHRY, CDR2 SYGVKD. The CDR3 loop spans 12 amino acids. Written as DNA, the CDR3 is TGTGCCATCAGTGCTTATCAAGAGACCCAGTACTTC. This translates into CAISAYQETQYF.

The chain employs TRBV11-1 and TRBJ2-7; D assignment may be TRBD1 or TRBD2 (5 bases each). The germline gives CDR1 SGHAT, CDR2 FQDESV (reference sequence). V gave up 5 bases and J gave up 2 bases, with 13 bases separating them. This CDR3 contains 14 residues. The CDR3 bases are TGTGCCAGCAGCCTTGCTGGGGGTCCCTACGAGCAGTACTTC. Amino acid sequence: CASSLAGGPYEQYF.

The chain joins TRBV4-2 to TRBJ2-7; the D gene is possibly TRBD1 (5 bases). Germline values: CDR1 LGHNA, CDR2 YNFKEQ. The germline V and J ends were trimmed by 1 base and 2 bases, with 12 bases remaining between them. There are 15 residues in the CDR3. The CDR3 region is CASSQVWAGTYEQYF. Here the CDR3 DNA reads TGTGCCAGCAGCCAAGTCTGGGCAGGGACCTACGAGCAGTACTTC.

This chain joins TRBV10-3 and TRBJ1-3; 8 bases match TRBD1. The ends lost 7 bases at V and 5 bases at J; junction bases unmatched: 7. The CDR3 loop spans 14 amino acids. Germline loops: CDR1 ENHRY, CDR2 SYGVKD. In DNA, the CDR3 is TGTGCCATCAAACCAGGGGGCGAAAGAAACACCATATATTTT. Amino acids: CAIKPGGERNTIYF.

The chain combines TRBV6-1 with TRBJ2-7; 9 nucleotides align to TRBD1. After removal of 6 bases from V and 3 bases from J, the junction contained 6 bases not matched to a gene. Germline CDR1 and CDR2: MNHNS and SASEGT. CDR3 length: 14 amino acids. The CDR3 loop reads CASRRGTGLYEQYF. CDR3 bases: TGTGCCAGCAGGAGGGGGACAGGGCTCTACGAGCAGTACTTC.

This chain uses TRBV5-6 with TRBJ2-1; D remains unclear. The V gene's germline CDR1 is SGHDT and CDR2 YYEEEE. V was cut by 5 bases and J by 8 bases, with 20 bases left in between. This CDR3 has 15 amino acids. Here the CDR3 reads CASRTGRSPRDEQFF. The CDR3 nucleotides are TGTGCCAGCAGAACGGGTCGCTCCCCTCGGGATGAGCAGTTCTTC.

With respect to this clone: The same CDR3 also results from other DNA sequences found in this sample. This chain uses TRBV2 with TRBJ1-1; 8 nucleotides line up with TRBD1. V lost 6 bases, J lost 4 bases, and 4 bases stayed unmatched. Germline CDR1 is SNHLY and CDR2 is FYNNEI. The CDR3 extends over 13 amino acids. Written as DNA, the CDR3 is TGTGCCAGCAGGGACAGGGAGGGCACTGAAGCTTTCTTT. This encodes CASRDREGTEAFF. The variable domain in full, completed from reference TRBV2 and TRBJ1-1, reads EPEVTQTPSHQVTQMGQEVILRCVPISNHLYFYWYRQILGQKVEFLVSFYNNEISEKSEIFDDQFSVERPDGSNFTLKIRSTKLEDSAMYFCASRDREGTEAFFGQGTRLTVV.

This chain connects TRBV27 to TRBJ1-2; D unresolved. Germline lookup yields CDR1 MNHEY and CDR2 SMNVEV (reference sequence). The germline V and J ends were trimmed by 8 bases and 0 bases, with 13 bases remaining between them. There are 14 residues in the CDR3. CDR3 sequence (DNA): TGTGCCAGCCCCGACGGACGCCCTAACTATGGCTACACCTTC. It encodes CASPDGRPNYGYTF.